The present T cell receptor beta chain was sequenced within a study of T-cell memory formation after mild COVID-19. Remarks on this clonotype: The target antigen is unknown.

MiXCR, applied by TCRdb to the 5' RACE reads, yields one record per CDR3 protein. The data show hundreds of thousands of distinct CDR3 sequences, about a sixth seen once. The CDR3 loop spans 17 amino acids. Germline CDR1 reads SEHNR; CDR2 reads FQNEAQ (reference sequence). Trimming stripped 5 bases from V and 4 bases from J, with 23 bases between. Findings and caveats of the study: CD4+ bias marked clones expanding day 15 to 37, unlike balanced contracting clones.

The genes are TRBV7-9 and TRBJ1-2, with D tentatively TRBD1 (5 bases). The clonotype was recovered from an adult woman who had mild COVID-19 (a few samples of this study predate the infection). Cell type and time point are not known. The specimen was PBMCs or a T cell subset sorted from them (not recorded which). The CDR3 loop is CASSPTAKQGARYGYTF. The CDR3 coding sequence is TGTGCCAGCAGCCCGACAGCAAAGCAAGGGGCCCGCTATGGCTACACCTTC.